A selection of T cell receptor beta chains follows, all from one sample in a study of shared clonotypes between healthy human individuals. This table comes from immunoSEQ multiplex PCR, and its TCRdb copy is limited to in-frame clones, with some not included. The repertoire holds around 1.9 million clones, with about 92% as singletons. Sequencing input: naive CD8+ T cells from PBMCs. The receptors come from a man aged 18 to 29 in good health. Some clones in this sample may be carry-over from other donors' samples. Each CDR3 is given with its conserved first and last residue. Fields, in order: V gene, clone size, D gene, J gene, CDR3 protein, CDR3 DNA. D genes are given only for firm matches. Only part of the rows carry a size: once, few, many, or a class if the clone is expanded.

TRBV9,-,TRBD2,TRBJ2-1,CASSVARAGGHNEQFF,TGTGCCAGCAGCGTAGCTAGGGCGGGAGGGCACAATGAGCAGTTCTTC
TRBV11-2,-,-,TRBJ1-2,CASSYRSDPPYGYTF,TGTGCCAGCAGCTACCGATCTGACCCTCCTTATGGCTACACCTTC
TRBV7-3,-,TRBD2,TRBJ2-1,CASSDGLAGEQFF,TGTGCCAGCAGCGACGGACTAGCGGGGGAGCAGTTCTTC
TRBV6-1,-,TRBD1,TRBJ1-5,CASSELQGAGAQPQHF,TGTGCCAGCAGCGAATTACAGGGGGCGGGAGCTCAGCCCCAGCATTTT
TRBV7-7,-,TRBD2,TRBJ2-1,CASSLAGGGSNEQFF,TGTGCCAGCAGCTTAGCGGGCGGGGGATCCAATGAGCAGTTCTTC
TRBV9,-,-,TRBJ2-5,CASSSGNGAGETQYF,TGTGCCAGCAGCTCCGGGAACGGGGCAGGTGAGACCCAGTACTTC
TRBV27,-,TRBD1,TRBJ2-1,CASSFPGPLDRGQGYNEQFF,TGTGCCAGCAGTTTCCCAGGTCCCCTGGACAGGGGGCAGGGGTACAATGAGCAGTTCTTC
TRBV9,-,-,TRBJ2-1,CASSVARPPDNEQFF,TGTGCCAGCAGCGTAGCTCGGCCCCCCGACAATGAGCAGTTCTTC
TRBV6-5,-,-,TRBJ2-2,CASRLTVNTGELFF,TGTGCCAGCAGACTCACAGTTAACACCGGGGAGCTGTTTTTT
TRBV5-6,-,-,TRBJ2-7,CASSGDTSLGYEQYF,TGTGCCAGCAGCGGGGACACCAGCCTGGGTTACGAGCAGTACTTC
TRBV30,-,-,TRBJ1-2,CAGPRRGKNGYTF,TGTGCTGGCCCACGGAGGGGGAAGAATGGCTACACCTTC
TRBV7-6,-,-,TRBJ2-2,CASSLDRGGAYGELFF,TGTGCCAGCAGCTTAGATCGAGGAGGGGCTTACGGGGAGCTGTTTTTT
TRBV4-3,-,TRBD1,TRBJ1-3,CASSQAGQGSGNTIYF,TGCGCCAGCAGCCAAGCGGGACAGGGCTCTGGAAACACCATATATTTT
TRBV15,once,-,TRBJ2-2,CATSRIVAGELFF,TGTGCCACCAGCAGAATAGTGGCCGGGGAGCTGTTTTTT
TRBV9,-,-,TRBJ2-7,CASSVEDSTYEQYF,TGTGCCAGCAGCGTAGAGGACAGCACCTACGAGCAGTACTTC
TRBV6-5,-,-,TRBJ1-1,CASSYAGPNTEAFF,TGTGCCAGCAGTTACGCAGGACCCAACACTGAAGCTTTCTTT
TRBV5-4,-,-,TRBJ2-1,CASSLGGTTRFF,TGTGCCAGCAGCTTGGGTGGGACAACACGGTTCTTC
TRBV7-8,-,-,TRBJ2-2,CASRTGANTGELFF,TGTGCCAGCAGGACTGGGGCGAACACCGGGGAGCTGTTTTTT
TRBV28,-,-,TRBJ2-2,CASSWGGGTGELFF,TGTGCCAGCAGTTGGGGTGGGGGCACCGGGGAGCTGTTTTTT
TRBV7-9,-,-,TRBJ2-7,CASSPHMGPTEQYF,TGTGCCAGCAGCCCGCATATGGGACCGACCGAGCAGTACTTC
TRBV9,-,-,TRBJ2-3,CASSPYTISTDTQYF,TGTGCCAGCAGCCCCTACACGATCAGCACAGATACGCAGTATTTT
TRBV4-1,-,-,TRBJ2-5,CASSPHYRGPQETQYF,TGCGCCAGCAGTCCCCACTATCGGGGACCTCAAGAGACCCAGTACTTC
TRBV7-2,-,TRBD2,TRBJ2-7,CASSSRTGLAGEGGEQYF,TGTGCCAGCAGCTCACGAACGGGACTAGCGGGAGAGGGTGGGGAGCAGTACTTC
TRBV11-2,-,TRBD2,TRBJ2-1,CASRLTRAGGSNEQFF,TGTGCCAGCAGGTTGACTAGGGCGGGAGGCTCCAATGAGCAGTTCTTC
TRBV29-1,-,-,TRBJ2-3,CSVRTGDTQYF,TGCAGCGTTAGGACGGGAGATACGCAGTATTTT
TRBV5-1,-,TRBD2,TRBJ2-5,CASSLLGTSDLKTQYF,TGCGCCAGCAGCTTGTTGGGTACTAGCGATTTGAAGACCCAGTACTTC
TRBV11-2,-,-,TRBJ1-1,CASSLYGRNTEAFF,TGTGCCAGCAGCTTATACGGCAGGAACACTGAAGCTTTCTTT
TRBV5-8,-,-,TRBJ2-5,CASSLGTATFQETQYF,TGTGCCAGCAGCTTGGGGACAGCGACATTCCAAGAGACCCAGTACTTC
TRBV4-3,-,-,TRBJ2-1,CASSQGVSLSEQFF,TGCGCCAGCAGCCAAGGTGTAAGCCTAAGTGAGCAGTTCTTC